The present T cell receptor (beta chain) was sequenced within a study of tumor-infiltrating lymphocytes in localized non-small cell lung cancer (dated by TCRdb to about 2021). For the study in its entirety: The cohort included patients whose samples were collected after neoadjuvant chemotherapy, as well as both smokers and never-smokers and several histologies. Each patient contributed resected tumor tissue and uninvolved lung tissue from the same patient, described as non-adjacent to the tumor. The same patients underwent several integrated assays, with TCR sequencing performed together with flow cytometry, multiplex immunofluorescence, RNA-seq, exome sequencing and proteomics. In total, the ICON cohort consisted of approximately 140 surgical patients with localized non-small cell lung cancer who had their tumors resected. The paired tumor versus uninvolved lung comparison of immunoSEQ T-cell fraction included some 57 patients. Overall results and qualifications from the work: In line with immunofluorescence CD3 counts, TCRbeta sequencing supported higher T cell infiltration in tumors compared with uninvolved lung tissue. The TCR-derived T-cell fraction showed no difference between the flow cytometry-defined immunotypes IM1 (good prognosis) and IM2 (poor prognosis). Assay coverage varied across patients depending on available tissue quantity, so only a subset of the cohort had TCR sequencing. Because different pieces of the same tissue were used for different assays, technical variation could not be separated from intratumor heterogeneity.

The T-cell fraction in tumor and uninvolved lung tissue was provided by TCR sequencing with the immunoSEQ assay. In the original analysis: For survival analysis, patients were divided into high (upper tertile) and low (lower two tertiles) T-cell fraction groups, which were compared by log-rank test. Paired tumor versus uninvolved lung differences in T-cell fraction were tested with a signed-rank test. The immuneACCESS repertoire file appears here via TCRdb, limited to in-frame rearrangements. These files lack a portion of the clones; in checked studies, under half of the deficit traces to unresolved V genes, and the cause of the others is not known. V, J and clone size were drawn from that table, and D and trimming were deduced from the DNA. Here the sample has 7,000 to 9,500 clones; 65% to 85% occur a single time. The ten largest clones take up about an eighth of the sample. ICON enrollment began in early 2016, and the last patient was enrolled in 2018. Fresh tumor and matched uninvolved tissue for in-depth immune analyses, including TCR sequencing, were collected from a subcohort of under 85 patients. No cell sorting was done, and TCR sequencing was instead run on DNA isolated from bulk tissue.

V and J are truncated by 1 base and 3 bases respectively, leaving an intervening sequence of 1 base. CDR1 and CDR2 are read off the germline V gene as SGHDN and FVKESK. The CDR3, from cysteine to phenylalanine, totals 11 residues. The DNA shown is the 33-base CDR3, in frame from base 1. As for this clone: The clone's antigen remains unknown. Base qualities are not provided; no much larger clone lies one nucleotide away.

This clonotype originated in a human donor with non-small cell lung cancer. The receptor chain draws on TRBV14 and TRBJ2-7; no D gene is confidently identified. The sequenced material came from uninvolved lung tissue not adjacent to the tumor. The DNA sequence is given as TGTGCCAGCAGCCAAGTCTACGAGCAGTACTTC. The encoded protein is CASSQVYEQYF.